Listed below are T cell receptor beta chains from one sample, sequenced in a study of shared clonotypes between healthy human individuals. Produced via immunoSEQ multiplex PCR; TCRdb's table is partial and in-frame only. The repertoire holds more than 2,000,000 clones, with more than 90% as singletons. The source material was naive CD4+ T cells sorted from blood. Receptors were obtained from a man younger than 35 in good health. Both conserved end residues are trimmed from each CDR3. The order of the fields is D gene, V gene, J gene, CDR3 protein. A D gene is named only where the DNA matches it firmly.

TRBD2	TRBV5-1	TRBJ2-3	ASSRPSGLSDTQY
TRBD2	TRBV27	TRBJ2-5	ASSPSGAFQETQY
.	TRBV2	TRBJ1-3	ASTGGSGNTIY
TRBD1	TRBV5-1	TRBJ2-7	ASSLDRTGFYEQY
.	TRBV5-6	TRBJ1-6	ASSLRIGGNSPLH
TRBD1	TRBV2	TRBJ2-2	ASSGQGNTGELF
TRBD2	TRBV12-5	TRBJ2-1	ASGPGLAGYNEQF
.	TRBV10-3	TRBJ1-2	AISESDRTFYGYT
.	TRBV6-5	TRBJ1-5	ASRPAPGRDQPQH
TRBD1	TRBV6-5	TRBJ2-7	ATRGQASYEQY
.	TRBV7-2	TRBJ2-2	ASSLGGSNTGELF
.	TRBV18	TRBJ1-1	ASSASTGGGTEAF
.	TRBV11-2	TRBJ2-3	ASSWAGVTDTQY
.	TRBV6-5	TRBJ1-2	ASSPGGLIGYT
TRBD1	TRBV4-1	TRBJ2-7	ASSQVDRDNYEQY
.	TRBV15	TRBJ2-7	ATSRDSYEQY
.	TRBV2	TRBJ1-5	ASSGEAVGNQPQH
TRBD2	TRBV25-1	TRBJ2-1	ASSELLAGADEQF
TRBD2	TRBV19	TRBJ2-2	ASSIGSGANTGELF
.	TRBV4-1	TRBJ1-5	ASSQRQEFDQPQH
.	TRBV7-9	TRBJ2-5	ASSVGARPSGETQY
.	TRBV5-5	TRBJ2-2	ASSDQGASNTGELF
TRBD1	TRBV27	TRBJ1-4	ASRGPTGGREKLF
.	TRBV11-2	TRBJ1-3	ASSLVRGGQAGNTIY
.	TRBV5-1	TRBJ1-5	ASSLGPGAGLNQPQH
TRBD2	TRBV5-1	TRBJ2-3	ASQISGTGTDTQY
.	TRBV14	TRBJ2-4	ASSPGLPPNIQY
TRBD1	TRBV19	TRBJ1-5	ASSLTGANQPQH
TRBD1	TRBV6-4	TRBJ1-2	ASSSGQEGYGYT
.	TRBV19	TRBJ1-1	ASSIEAELNTEAF
TRBD2	TRBV7-3	TRBJ2-3	ASSQNSGGAKDTQY
TRBD2	TRBV9	TRBJ2-7	ASSLGTSAAYEQY
.	TRBV14	TRBJ2-2	ASSQQNTGELF
.	TRBV11-3	TRBJ1-5	ASSLGLGGPFPSSNQPQH
.	TRBV27	TRBJ1-4	ASSYNPGEKLF
.	TRBV28	TRBJ2-2	ALQRANTGELF
TRBD1	TRBV7-8	TRBJ2-2	ASSSLTGGTGELF
.	TRBV6-5	TRBJ1-1	ASRYASRAEAF
.	TRBV19	TRBJ1-1	ASSSYRQGLMNTEAF
.	TRBV7-2	TRBJ2-3	ASSLGETDTQY
TRBD2	TRBV5-4	TRBJ2-5	ASSDPGLGGQTQY
TRBD1	TRBV9	TRBJ2-7	ASSGGTGAVGEQY
.	TRBV10-2	TRBJ2-7	ATRTTEGPYEQY
TRBD1	TRBV7-9	TRBJ2-5	ASSLPGQGVRETQY
.	TRBV10-3	TRBJ1-1	AIRLTDSNTEAF
.	TRBV11-2	TRBJ2-3	ASSLPYTQY
.	TRBV19	TRBJ2-7	ASSNRGDSYEQY